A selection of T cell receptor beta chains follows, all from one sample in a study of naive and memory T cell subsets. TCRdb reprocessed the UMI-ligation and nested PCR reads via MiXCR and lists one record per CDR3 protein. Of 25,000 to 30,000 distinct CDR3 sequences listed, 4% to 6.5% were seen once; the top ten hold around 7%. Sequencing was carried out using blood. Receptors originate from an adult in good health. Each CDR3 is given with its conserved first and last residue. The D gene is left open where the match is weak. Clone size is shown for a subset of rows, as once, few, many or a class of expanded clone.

TGTGCCAGCCTGCATCGGGGTGAGGGGGAGGGCCGATTCCGCACAGATACGCAGTATTTT	CASLHRGEGEGRFRTDTQYF	TRBJ2-3	.	TRBV7-2	medium-sized
TGCAGTGCTAGTCGGCCGGGAGAGTACGAGCAGTACTTC	CSASRPGEYEQYF	TRBJ2-7	.	TRBV20-1	many
TGTGCCAGCAGCCCCAACCTGGATGAACTGTTTTTT	CASSPNLDELFF	TRBJ1-4	.	TRBV14	many
TGTGCCAGCAGCTTAAATGGCGTAGGAGACACCGGGGAGCTGTTTTTT	CASSLNGVGDTGELFF	TRBJ2-2	.	TRBV13	many
TGTGCCTGGAGTCCCCAGGCAGATACGCAGTATTTT	CAWSPQADTQYF	TRBJ2-3	.	TRBV30	many
TGTGCCAGCAGCCGGTATTTGAACACTGAAGCTTTCTTT	CASSRYLNTEAFF	TRBJ1-1	.	TRBV7-6	.
TGTGCCAGCAGTTTATTTTCCGTCTCCTACGAGCAGTACTTC	CASSLFSVSYEQYF	TRBJ2-7	.	TRBV28	many
TGCAGCGTTGGGGGGGTCACAGATACGCAGTATTTT	CSVGGVTDTQYF	TRBJ2-3	.	TRBV29-1	many
TGTGCCAGCAGCCGTCGTTCCTCTGGGGCCAACGTCCTGACTTTC	CASSRRSSGANVLTF	TRBJ2-6	.	TRBV12-3/TRBV12-4	many
TGTGCCAGCAGCTTAGTGAGACAGTCTGGAAACACCATATATTTT	CASSLVRQSGNTIYF	TRBJ1-3	.	TRBV7-9	many
TGTGCCAGCAGCTCCCCCCAGGCAGATACGCAGTATTTT	CASSSPQADTQYF	TRBJ2-3	.	TRBV9	.
TGTGCCAGCAGCTTAGGGGCAGAAATCTCCTACGAGCAGTACTTC	CASSLGAEISYEQYF	TRBJ2-7	.	TRBV11-2	few
TGTGCCAGCAGTCCCTTGGGGACATCACTCTACGAGCAGTACTTC	CASSPLGTSLYEQYF	TRBJ2-7	.	TRBV28	many
TGTGCCAGCAGTTATTCGGGGGCTACTGGAAACACCATATATTTT	CASSYSGATGNTIYF	TRBJ1-3	.	TRBV6-5	.
TGTGCCAGCAGTTCCCTACAGGCTAGCACAGATACGCAGTATTTT	CASSSLQASTDTQYF	TRBJ2-3	.	TRBV6-5	many
TGCAGCGTTGAAGATCGGACAGGTGCCTACGAGCAGTACTTC	CSVEDRTGAYEQYF	TRBJ2-7	TRBD1	TRBV29-1	medium-sized
TGTGCCAGCAGCCCCCAGCTAGCGGGAGAATACGAGCAGTACTTC	CASSPQLAGEYEQYF	TRBJ2-7	TRBD2	TRBV7-9	many
TGTGCCTGGAGCCCCTCGTGGGGTCAGCCCCAGCATTTT	CAWSPSWGQPQHF	TRBJ1-5	.	TRBV30	many